The sequence of this TCR beta chain was determined in a study of siplizumab effects on memory and regulatory T cells. Coculturing was carried out on the mixed lymphocyte reaction cells. It lasted six to seven days and was done at 37°C. This clone was observed a few times. No antigen is known for it. In the same sample, other DNA sequences code for this CDR3. Germline CDR1 reads SQVTM; CDR2 reads ANQGSEA. Trimming left V 5 bases short and J 1 base short, with 9 bases between. The CDR3 runs to 13 residues. Sequencing used immunoSEQ multiplex PCR; TCRdb keeps in-frame clones, though not all of them. This sample has almost 20,000 clones, with around 43% found just once. Study results and caveats: A minor fraction of alloreactive clones, and no more, mapped to unstimulated subsets.

The chain carries TRBV29-1 and TRBJ2-1; a weak D match, TRBD2 (5 bases). The receptor was derived from a human donor in good health; the cells came from an allogeneic mixed lymphocyte reaction. Some clones in this sample may be carry-over from other donors' samples. The sample comprised CFSE-low (dividing) CD4+ T cells sorted from an allogeneic mixed lymphocyte reaction. The DNA of the CDR3 is TGCAGCGTTATAGCGAGTTCCTACAATGAGCAGTTCTTC. This encodes CSVIASSYNEQFF.